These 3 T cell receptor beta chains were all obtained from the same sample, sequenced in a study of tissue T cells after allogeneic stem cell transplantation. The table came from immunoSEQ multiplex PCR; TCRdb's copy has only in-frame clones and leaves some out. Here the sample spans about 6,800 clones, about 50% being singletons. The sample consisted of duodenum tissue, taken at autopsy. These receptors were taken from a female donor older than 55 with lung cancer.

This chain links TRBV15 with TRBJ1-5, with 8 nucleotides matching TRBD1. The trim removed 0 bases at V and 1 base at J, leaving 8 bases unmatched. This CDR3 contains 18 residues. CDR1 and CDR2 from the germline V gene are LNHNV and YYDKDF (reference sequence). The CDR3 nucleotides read TGTGCCACCAGCAGAGATGGCTGGACAGGGTCCAGCAATCAGCCCCAGCATTTT. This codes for CATSRDGWTGSSNQPQHF.

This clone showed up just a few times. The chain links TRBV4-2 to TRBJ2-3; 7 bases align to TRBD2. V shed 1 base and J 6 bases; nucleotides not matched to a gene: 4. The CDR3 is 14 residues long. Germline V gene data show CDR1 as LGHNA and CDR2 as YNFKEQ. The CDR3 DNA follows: TGTGCCAGCAGCCAAGCCCGGGAGGCGGATACGCAGTATTTT. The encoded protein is CASSQAREADTQYF.

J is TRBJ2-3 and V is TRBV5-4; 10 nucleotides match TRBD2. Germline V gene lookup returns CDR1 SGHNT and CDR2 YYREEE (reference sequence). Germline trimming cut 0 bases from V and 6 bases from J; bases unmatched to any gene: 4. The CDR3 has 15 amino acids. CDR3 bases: TGTGCCAGCAGCTTGGGGGGGACTAGCGCGGATACGCAGTATTTT. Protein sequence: CASSLGGTSADTQYF.